Below, 22 T cell receptor beta chains from the same sample are listed, as sequenced in a study of cytomegalovirus exposure and HLA in healthy donors. Assay used: immunoSEQ multiplex PCR; TCRdb lists only in-frame clones, some missing. The repertoire includes about 260,000 clones, around 91% of them detected once, and 3% to 3.5% sits in the top ten. The sample was PBMCs. The origin of the receptors is a woman aged 25 to 45 in good health and CMV-seronegative.

The chain recombines TRBV28 with TRBJ1-1, with 9 bases identical to TRBD1. CDR3 size: 17 residues. Per germline, CDR1 MDHEN and CDR2 SYDVKM. V trimming: 1 base; J trimming: 1 base; junction bases outside the gene matches: 7. The CDR3 coding sequence is TGTGCCAGCAGTTTATTAGGGACAGGGCACTCGAACACTGAAGCTTTCTTT. As protein: CASSLLGTGHSNTEAFF.

This chain uses TRBV4-1 with TRBJ2-7, with unresolved D. CDR1 and CDR2 from the germline V gene are MGHRA and YSYEKL. The V end was cut by 1 base, the J end by 0 bases, with 7 bases between. The CDR3 extends over 14 amino acids. CDR3 in amino acids: CASSQAGYSYEQYF. In DNA, the CDR3 is TGCGCCAGCAGCCAAGCAGGATACTCCTACGAGCAGTACTTC.

The rearrangement uses TRBV27 and TRBJ2-1; a possible D gene is TRBD1 (6 bases). The CDR3 contains 15 residues. Germline CDR1 is MNHEY and CDR2 is SMNVEV (reference sequence). Deletions cut 5 bases from V and 4 bases from J, with 15 bases between. The DNA for the CDR3 is TGTGCCAGCAGTAAATTAGGACAGAGATACAATGAGCAGTTCTTC. It is translated as CASSKLGQRYNEQFF.

This chain connects TRBV18 to TRBJ2-7, with D possibly TRBD1 on 6 matching bases. This CDR3 spans 14 amino acids. Germline CDR1 and CDR2: KGHSH and LQKENI. V was trimmed by 3 bases and J by 2 bases, leaving 11 bases between them. CDR3 DNA sequence: TGTGCCAGCTCACCGGGGGACACTCCCTACGAGCAGTACTTC. As protein: CASSPGDTPYEQYF.

This clone was seen once. The genes are TRBV20-1 and TRBJ2-7; no clear D gene. Germline assignment: CDR1 DFQATT and CDR2 SNEGSKA (reference sequence). This CDR3 is built from 11 residues. V was trimmed by 1 base and J by 6 bases, leaving 7 bases between them. CDR3 sequence reads: CSARVGVEQYF. CDR3 coding DNA: TGCAGTGCTAGAGTCGGTGTCGAGCAGTACTTC.

This rearrangement joins TRBV4-1 to TRBJ2-3; a weak D match, TRBD2 (6 bases). This CDR3 is built from 18 residues. CDR1 and CDR2 (germline): MGHRA, YSYEKL. Trimming took 0 bases from V and 3 from J, leaving 19 bases between them. CDR3 protein: CASSQDHGGGVGTDTQYF. As DNA, the CDR3 is TGCGCCAGCAGCCAAGACCACGGGGGTGGAGTGGGTACAGATACGCAGTATTTT.

This chain joins TRBV27 and TRBJ1-1; 9 bases are shared with TRBD1. Germline V lookup: CDR1 MNHEY, CDR2 SMNVEV (reference sequence). This CDR3 has 13 residues. V lost 7 bases to trimming and J lost 5 bases; unmatched junction nucleotides: 5. The CDR3 here is CASMAGQGTEAFF. In DNA form, the CDR3 reads TGTGCCAGCATGGCTGGACAGGGGACTGAAGCTTTCTTT.

This chain connects TRBV27 to TRBJ2-1; maybe TRBD2 (5 bases). With 3 bases removed from V and 9 bases from J, the gap between germline ends came to 12 bases. The germline V gene has CDR1 MNHEY and CDR2 SMNVEV (reference sequence). The CDR3 extends over 13 amino acids. The CDR3 region has the DNA TGTGCCAGCAGTTTTCTATTGAGCGGTGAGCAGTTCTTC. Translation gives CASSFLLSGEQFF.

Notes on this clone: Germline is not matched at one junction end, which may reflect a read error. The V and J genes are TRBV19 and TRBJ2-3; D possibly corresponds to TRBD1 (6 bases). Looked up from germline, CDR1 is LNHDA and CDR2 is SQIVND (reference sequence). The CDR3 contains 16 residues. In DNA, the CDR3 is TGTGCCAGTAGTATTAAAGGGGCCGAGGTGACAGGTACGCAGTATTTT. The encoded protein is CASSIKGAEVTGTQYF.

This chain joins TRBV27 and TRBJ2-2, with D perhaps matching TRBD1 (6 bases). The CDR3 runs 15 residues. CDR1 is MNHEY and CDR2 is SMNVEV in the germline V gene (reference sequence). With 3 bases removed from V and 5 bases from J, the gap between germline ends came to 13 bases. CDR3 amino acids: CASSFWSRGTGELFF. The CDR3 coding sequence is TGTGCCAGCAGTTTTTGGAGCAGGGGAACCGGGGAGCTGTTTTTT.

The gene calls are TRBV5-6 and TRBJ1-5; D may be TRBD1 (6 bases). This CDR3 contains 19 residues. The germline V gene has CDR1 SGHDT and CDR2 YYEEEE. V lost 3 bases to trimming and J lost 2 bases, with 24 bases between them. CDR3 nucleotides: TGTGCCAGCAGCTCTCAGACAGGCCTAAATGGGGTAGGCAATCAGCCCCAGCATTTT. The encoded protein is CASSSQTGLNGVGNQPQHF.

The CDR3 here is CSVEPTSRQETQYF. CDR3 DNA sequence: TGCAGCGTTGAACCTACTAGCAGACAAGAGACCCAGTACTTC. The chain recombines TRBV29-1 with TRBJ2-5, with D maybe TRBD2 (6 bases). V was cut by 2 bases and J by 2 bases, with 12 bases left in between. CDR1 SQVTM and CDR2 ANQGSEA come from the germline V gene. This CDR3 has 14 residues.

The chain couples TRBV5-1 to TRBJ2-2, with D possibly TRBD1 on 6 matching bases. Germline V gene data show CDR1 as SGHRS and CDR2 as YFSETQ. This CDR3 is 15 amino acids long. V lost 3 bases and J lost 6, with 15 bases in between. This chain's CDR3 is CASSSGTSTAGELFF. CDR3 DNA sequence: TGCGCCAGCAGCTCCGGGACATCTACCGCCGGGGAGCTGTTTTTT. Drawing the rest from reference TRBV5-1 and TRBJ2-2, the complete variable domain is KAGVTQTPRYLIKTRGQQVTLSCSPISGHRSVSWYQQTPGQGLQFLFEYFSETQRNKGNFPGRFSGRQFSNSRSEMNVSTLELGDSALYLCASSSGTSTAGELFFGEGSRLTVL.

The chain recombines TRBV30 with TRBJ2-7; the D is unclear. The CDR3 loop spans 14 amino acids. V was cut by 7 bases and J by 0 bases, with 16 bases left in between. Germline values: CDR1 GTSNPN, CDR2 SVGIG (reference sequence). DNA for the CDR3: TGTGCCTTTCATGATGGGCGTAGCTCCTACGAGCAGTACTTC. Translation: CAFHDGRSSYEQYF.

This chain uses TRBV6-4 with TRBJ2-2; tentative D call: TRBD2 (6 bases). V gave up 0 bases and J gave up 4 bases, with 9 bases separating them. Per germline, CDR1 MRHNA and CDR2 SNTAGT. This CDR3 has 15 residues. CDR3 protein: CASSDSEGSTGELFF. CDR3 coding DNA: TGTGCCAGCAGTGACTCGGAGGGTTCCACCGGGGAGCTGTTTTTT.

The rearrangement links TRBV7-8 to TRBJ2-6; D not certain. CDR1 SGHVS and CDR2 FQNEAQ come from the germline V gene. CDR3 size: 16 residues. V lost 1 base to trimming and J lost 0 bases, with 7 bases between them. Written as DNA, the CDR3 is TGTGCCAGCAGCTTAGAGGACCTCTCTGGGGCCAACGTCCTGACTTTC. Translation gives CASSLEDLSGANVLTF.

This sequence joins TRBV30 and TRBJ2-1, with D perhaps TRBD1 (5 bases). V was shortened by 6 bases and J by 6 bases, with 15 bases between the two germline ends. CDR3 size: 13 residues. Per germline, CDR1 GTSNPN and CDR2 SVGIG (reference sequence). The CDR3 DNA sequence: TGTGCCTGCGATCGTCAAAGGGGCAATGAGCAGTTCTTC. Translation gives CACDRQRGNEQFF.

The rearrangement links TRBV20-1 to TRBJ1-2; D gene ambiguous. The CDR3 loop spans 11 amino acids. Germline assignment: CDR1 DFQATT and CDR2 SNEGSKA (reference sequence). V was clipped by 2 bases and J by 10 bases, with 11 bases between them. CDR3 coding DNA: TGCAGTGCTAGAATTCCAGGCCACTACACCTTC. Protein: CSARIPGHYTF.

In this sample, this clone turned up once. Other DNA variants within this sample encode the same CDR3. This rearrangement joins TRBV27 to TRBJ2-2, with no clear D. Per germline, CDR1 MNHEY and CDR2 SMNVEV (reference sequence). The V end lost 4 bases, the J end lost 3 bases, and 3 bases lay between the germline ends. There are 12 residues in the CDR3. The DNA of the CDR3 is TGTGCCAGCAGTTCCTACACCGGGGAGCTGTTTTTT. Translating it yields CASSSYTGELFF.

The genes are TRBV7-9 and TRBJ2-1, with 8 nucleotides matching TRBD2. Losses at the gene ends were 4 bases for V and 5 bases for J; bases not matched to a gene: 7. This CDR3 comprises 15 residues. The germline gives CDR1 SEHNR, CDR2 FQNEAQ (reference sequence). The DNA for the CDR3 is TGTGCCAGCAGCTCATCGGGACTAGGGAACAATGAGCAGTTCTTC. It yields the protein CASSSSGLGNNEQFF.

V is TRBV28 and J is TRBJ1-5; no clear D. This CDR3 contains 14 residues. Per germline, CDR1 MDHEN and CDR2 SYDVKM. The ends were cut back, 8 bases at V and 4 bases at J, with 15 bases in the middle. CDR3 nucleotide sequence: TGTGCCAGCCTTCCCCCCGGCAGGAATCAGCCCCAGCATTTT. Its translation is CASLPPGRNQPQHF.

This sequence joins TRBV7-3 and TRBJ2-7; D may be TRBD2 (7 bases). Trimming left V 1 base short and J 4 bases short, with 20 bases between. Germline V lookup: CDR1 SGHTA, CDR2 FQGTGA. CDR3 length: 17 residues. CDR3 region: CASSLNWVSQGGYEQYF. For the CDR3, the DNA is TGTGCCAGCAGCTTAAATTGGGTATCACAGGGAGGGTACGAGCAGTACTTC.